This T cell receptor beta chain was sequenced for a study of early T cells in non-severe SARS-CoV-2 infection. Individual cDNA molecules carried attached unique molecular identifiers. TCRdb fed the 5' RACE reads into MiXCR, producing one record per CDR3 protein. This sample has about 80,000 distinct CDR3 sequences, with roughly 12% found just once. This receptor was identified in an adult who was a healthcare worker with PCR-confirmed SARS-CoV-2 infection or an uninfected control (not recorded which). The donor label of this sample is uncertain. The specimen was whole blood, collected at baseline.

The CDR3 sequence is CASSRVQGYTF. CDR3 nucleotides: TGTGCCAGCAGCAGGGTACAGGGCTACACCTTC. The chain links TRBV9 to TRBJ1-2; no firm D call. The CDR3 is 11 amino acids. Trimming took 4 bases from V and 8 from J, leaving 9 bases between them. The germline gives CDR1 SGDLS, CDR2 YYNGEE.